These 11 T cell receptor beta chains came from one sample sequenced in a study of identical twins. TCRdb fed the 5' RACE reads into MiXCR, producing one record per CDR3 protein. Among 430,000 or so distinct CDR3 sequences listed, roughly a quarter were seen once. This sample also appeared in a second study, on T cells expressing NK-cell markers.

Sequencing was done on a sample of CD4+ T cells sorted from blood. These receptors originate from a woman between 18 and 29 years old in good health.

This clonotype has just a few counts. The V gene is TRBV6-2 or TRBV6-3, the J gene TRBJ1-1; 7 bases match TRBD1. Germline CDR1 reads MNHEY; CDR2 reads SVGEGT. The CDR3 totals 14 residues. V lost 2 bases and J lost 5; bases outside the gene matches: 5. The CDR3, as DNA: TGTGCCAGCAGTTACCAAGGGGGCCGGACTGAAGCTTTCTTT. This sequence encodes CASSYQGGRTEAFF.

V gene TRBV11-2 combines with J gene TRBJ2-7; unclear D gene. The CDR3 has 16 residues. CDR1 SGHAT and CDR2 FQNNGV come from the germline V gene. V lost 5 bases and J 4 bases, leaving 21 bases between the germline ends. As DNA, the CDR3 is TGTGCCAGCAGCCCTAGGAACACCTTGAAATTTTACGAGCAGTACTTC. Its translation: CASSPRNTLKFYEQYF.

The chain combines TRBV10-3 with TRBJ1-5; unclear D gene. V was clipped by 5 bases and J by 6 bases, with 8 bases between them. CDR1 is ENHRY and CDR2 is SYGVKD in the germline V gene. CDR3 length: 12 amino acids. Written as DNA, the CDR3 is TGTGCCATCAGTTTGGGCTCTCAGCCCCAGCATTTT. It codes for CAISLGSQPQHF.

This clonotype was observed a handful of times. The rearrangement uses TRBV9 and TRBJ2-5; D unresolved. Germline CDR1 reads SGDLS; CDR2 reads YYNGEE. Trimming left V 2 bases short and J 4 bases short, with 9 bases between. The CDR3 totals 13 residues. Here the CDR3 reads CASSVGPAETQYF. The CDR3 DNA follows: TGTGCCAGCAGCGTTGGCCCTGCAGAGACCCAGTACTTC.

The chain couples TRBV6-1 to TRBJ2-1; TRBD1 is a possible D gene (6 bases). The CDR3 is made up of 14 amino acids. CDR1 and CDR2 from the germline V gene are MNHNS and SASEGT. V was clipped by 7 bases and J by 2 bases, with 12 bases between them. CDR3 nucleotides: TGTGCCAGCACCACGGACAGAGCCTACAATGAGCAGTTCTTC. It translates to CASTTDRAYNEQFF.

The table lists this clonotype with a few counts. CDR3 protein: CASSLQAGGTGELFF. In DNA form, the CDR3 reads TGTGCCAGCAGTTTACAGGCAGGGGGGACCGGGGAGCTGTTTTTT. This chain uses TRBV12-3 or TRBV12-4 with TRBJ2-2; D might be TRBD1 (7 bases). The CDR3 covers 15 residues. V lost 2 bases to trimming and J lost 5 bases, with 12 bases between them.

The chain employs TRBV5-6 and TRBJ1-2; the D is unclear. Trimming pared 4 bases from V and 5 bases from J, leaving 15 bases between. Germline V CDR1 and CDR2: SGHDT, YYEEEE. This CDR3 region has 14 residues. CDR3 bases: TGTGCCAGCAGCCCTTTTGGATCGCATTATGGCTACACCTTC. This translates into CASSPFGSHYGYTF.

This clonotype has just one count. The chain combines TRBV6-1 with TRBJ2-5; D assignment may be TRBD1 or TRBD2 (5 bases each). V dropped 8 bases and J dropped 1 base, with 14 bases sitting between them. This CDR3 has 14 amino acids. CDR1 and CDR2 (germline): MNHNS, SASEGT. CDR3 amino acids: CASVFRGPQETQYF. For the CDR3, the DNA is TGTGCCAGCGTCTTTCGGGGCCCCCAAGAGACCCAGTACTTC.

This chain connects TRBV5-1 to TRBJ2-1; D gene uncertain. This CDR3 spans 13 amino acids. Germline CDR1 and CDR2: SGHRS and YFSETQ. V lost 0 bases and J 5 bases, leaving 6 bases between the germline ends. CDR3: CASSLVVDNEQFF. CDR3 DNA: TGCGCCAGCAGCTTGGTGGTGGACAATGAGCAGTTCTTC.

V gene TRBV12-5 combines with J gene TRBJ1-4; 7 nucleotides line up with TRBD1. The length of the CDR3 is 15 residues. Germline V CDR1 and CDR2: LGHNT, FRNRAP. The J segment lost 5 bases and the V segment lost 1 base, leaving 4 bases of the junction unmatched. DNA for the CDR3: TGTGCTAGTGGTTTGGCGACAGGGACAAATGAAAAACTGTTTTTT. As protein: CASGLATGTNEKLFF.

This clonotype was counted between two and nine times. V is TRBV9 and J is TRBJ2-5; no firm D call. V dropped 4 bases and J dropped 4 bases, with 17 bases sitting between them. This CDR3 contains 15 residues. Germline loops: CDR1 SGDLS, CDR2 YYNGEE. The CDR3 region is CASSTRPVDLETQYF. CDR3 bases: TGTGCCAGCAGCACACGACCGGTCGATCTAGAGACCCAGTACTTC.